This TCR beta chain was observed in a study of blood T cell repertoires in COVID-19. CDR1 is MDHEN and CDR2 is SYDVKM in the germline V gene. The CDR3 extends over 15 amino acids. The V gene end was trimmed by 3 bases and the J gene end by 7 bases; junction bases not matched to a gene: 8. The data were produced by immunoSEQ multiplex PCR, yet TCRdb's version contains in-frame clones alone and is incomplete. The sample has 130,000 to 150,000 clones, about four fifths seen once. The chain recombines TRBV28 with TRBJ2-7, with 11 bases fitting TRBD1. The sequence was obtained from a human donor in a cohort sampled during active COVID-19. Sequencing used peripheral blood. The DNA for the CDR3 is TGTGCCAGCAGTTTTCGCGGGACAGGGGGGCGTGAGCAGTACTTC. Translation: CASSFRGTGGREQYF.